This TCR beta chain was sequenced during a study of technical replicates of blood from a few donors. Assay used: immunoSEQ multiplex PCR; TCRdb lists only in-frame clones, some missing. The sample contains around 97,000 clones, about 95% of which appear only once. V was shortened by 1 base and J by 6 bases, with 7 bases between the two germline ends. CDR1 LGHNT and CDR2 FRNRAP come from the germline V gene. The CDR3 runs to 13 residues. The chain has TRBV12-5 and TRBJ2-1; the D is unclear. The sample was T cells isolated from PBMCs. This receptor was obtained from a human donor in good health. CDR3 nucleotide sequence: TGTGCTAGTGGTTTGGAGCTACTCAATGAGCAGTTCTTC. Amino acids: CASGLELLNEQFF.